This T cell receptor beta chain derives from a study of Ad26.COV2.S vaccination and SARS-CoV-2 variants. Across the whole study: A COV1001 Ad26.COV2.S trial-arm participant provided the sample.

Measured with immunoSEQ multiplex PCR; TCRdb has only the in-frame clones, and not every one. The table shows about 350,000 clones, with approximately 85% occurring only once. In germline, CDR1 is KGHSH, CDR2 LQKENI. This CDR3 spans 15 amino acids. V lost 6 bases, J lost 3 bases, and 8 bases stayed unmatched. This clone was found a few times. The target antigen is unknown. Study-level points and caveats: Placebo recipients trailed vaccine recipients in spike-specific TCR breadth. Vaccine and placebo recipients had comparable breadth of non-spike TCRs.

The treatment is: around 19 received Ad26.COV2.S at low or high dose, single or two shots; about 5 received placebo; per-sample allocation not given. Sampling happened 63 days after the first vaccine or placebo injection. This receptor was identified in a person aged 18-60 years who received the Ad26.COV2.S COVID-19 vaccine or a placebo. V usage is TRBV18 and J usage is TRBJ1-1; 9 nucleotides match TRBD1. The specimen was peripheral blood, collected in a trial of Ad26.COV2.S vaccine versus placebo. CDR3 amino acids: CASSAGTGRDTEAFF. CDR3 nucleotides: TGTGCCAGCTCTGCCGGGACAGGGAGAGACACTGAAGCTTTCTTT.